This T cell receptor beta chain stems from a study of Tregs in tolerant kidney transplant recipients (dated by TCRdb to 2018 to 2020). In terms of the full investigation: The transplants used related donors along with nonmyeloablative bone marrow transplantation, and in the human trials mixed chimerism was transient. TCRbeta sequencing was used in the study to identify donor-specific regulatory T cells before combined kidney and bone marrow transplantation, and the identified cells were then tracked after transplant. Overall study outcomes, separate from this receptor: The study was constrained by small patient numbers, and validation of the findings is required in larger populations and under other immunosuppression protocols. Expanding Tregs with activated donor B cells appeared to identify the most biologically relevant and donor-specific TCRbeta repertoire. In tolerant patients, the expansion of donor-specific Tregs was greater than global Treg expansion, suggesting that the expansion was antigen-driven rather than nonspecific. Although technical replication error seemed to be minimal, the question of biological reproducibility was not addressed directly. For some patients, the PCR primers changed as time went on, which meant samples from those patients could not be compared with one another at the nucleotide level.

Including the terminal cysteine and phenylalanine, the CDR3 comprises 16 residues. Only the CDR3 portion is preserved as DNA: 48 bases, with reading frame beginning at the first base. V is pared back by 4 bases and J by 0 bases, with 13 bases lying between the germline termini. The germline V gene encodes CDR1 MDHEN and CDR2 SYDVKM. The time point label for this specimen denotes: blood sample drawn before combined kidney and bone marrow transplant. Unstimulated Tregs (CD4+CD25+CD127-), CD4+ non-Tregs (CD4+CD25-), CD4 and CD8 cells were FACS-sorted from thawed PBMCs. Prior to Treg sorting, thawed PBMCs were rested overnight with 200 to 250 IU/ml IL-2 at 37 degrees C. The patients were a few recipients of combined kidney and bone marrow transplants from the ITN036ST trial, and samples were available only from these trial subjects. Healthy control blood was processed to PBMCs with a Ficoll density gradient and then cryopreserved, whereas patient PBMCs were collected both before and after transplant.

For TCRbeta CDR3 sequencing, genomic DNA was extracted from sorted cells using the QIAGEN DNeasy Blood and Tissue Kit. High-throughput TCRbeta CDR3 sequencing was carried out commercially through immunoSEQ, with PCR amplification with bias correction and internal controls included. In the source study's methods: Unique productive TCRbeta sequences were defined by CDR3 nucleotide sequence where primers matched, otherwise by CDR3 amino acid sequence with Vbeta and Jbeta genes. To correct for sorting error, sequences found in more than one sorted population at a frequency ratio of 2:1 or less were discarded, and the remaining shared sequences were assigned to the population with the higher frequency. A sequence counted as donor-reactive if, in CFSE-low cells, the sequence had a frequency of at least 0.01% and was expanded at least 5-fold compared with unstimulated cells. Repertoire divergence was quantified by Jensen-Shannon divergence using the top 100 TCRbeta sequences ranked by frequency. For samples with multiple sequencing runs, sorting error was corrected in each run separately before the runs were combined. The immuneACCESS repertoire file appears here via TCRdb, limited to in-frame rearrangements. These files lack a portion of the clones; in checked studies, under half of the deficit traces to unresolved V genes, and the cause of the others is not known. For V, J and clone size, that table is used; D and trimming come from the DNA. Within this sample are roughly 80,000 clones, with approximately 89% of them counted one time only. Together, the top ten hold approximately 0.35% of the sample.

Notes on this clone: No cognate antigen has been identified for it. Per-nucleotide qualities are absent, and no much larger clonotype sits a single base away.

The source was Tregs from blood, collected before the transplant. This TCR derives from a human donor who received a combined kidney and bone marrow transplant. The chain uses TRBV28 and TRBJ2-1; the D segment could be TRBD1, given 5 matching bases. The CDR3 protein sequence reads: CASSSPTDYSYNEQFF. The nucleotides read TGTGCCAGCAGTTCCCCGACAGATTACTCCTACAATGAGCAGTTCTTC.